The TCR beta chain under discussion was sequenced for a study of CD8 T cells in Susac syndrome. The authors reverse transcribed roughly 0.5 to 1 ug RNA with random hexamers. Amplification of TCR beta CDR3 used immunoSEQ multiplex PCR across 54 Vbeta and 13 Jbeta. A single record per CDR3 protein comes from TCRdb applying MiXCR to the immunoSEQ multiplex PCR reads. The sample comprises some 190,000 distinct CDR3 sequences, about 94% of which are singletons, and approximately 0.15% rests with the top ten. The source is a human donor with Susac syndrome. Sequenced sample: CD4+ T cells from PBMCs.

CDR3 protein: CASSFNPSAPHGYTF. CDR3 DNA sequence: TGTGCCAGCAGCTTCAACCCGTCGGCGCCGCATGGCTACACCTTC. The gene calls are TRBV11-1 and TRBJ1-2, with no clear D. The CDR3 contains 15 residues. Trimming stripped 3 bases from V and 6 bases from J, with 17 bases between. Per the germline V gene, CDR1 is SGHAT and CDR2 is FQDESV (reference sequence).